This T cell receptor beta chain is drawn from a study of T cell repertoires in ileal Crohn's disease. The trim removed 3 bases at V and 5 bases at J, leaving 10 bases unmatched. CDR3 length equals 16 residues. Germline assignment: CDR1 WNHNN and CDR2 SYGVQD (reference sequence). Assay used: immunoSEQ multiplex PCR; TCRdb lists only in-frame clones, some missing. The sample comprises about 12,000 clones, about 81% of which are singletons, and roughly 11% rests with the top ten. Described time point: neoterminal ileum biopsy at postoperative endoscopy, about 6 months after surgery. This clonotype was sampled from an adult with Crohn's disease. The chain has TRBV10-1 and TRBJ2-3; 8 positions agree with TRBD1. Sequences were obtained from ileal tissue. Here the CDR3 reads CASSDPGTGKGDTQYF. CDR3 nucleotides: TGCGCCAGCAGTGACCCCGGGACAGGAAAAGGAGATACGCAGTATTTT.